This TCR beta chain was identified in a study of identical twins. Findings and limits, study-wide: In cord blood, abundant beta clonotypes had fewer insertions; memory showed no trend.

There were only healthy Caucasians among the donors. This clonotype appeared many times. What it binds is unknown. A universal primer binding site was introduced by template switching. The final cDNA contained unique molecular identifiers. One entry per CDR3 protein, called by TCRdb with MiXCR from the 5' RACE reads. The data hold 650,000 to 750,000 distinct CDR3 sequences, with roughly 20% observed a single time. The CDR3 loop spans 15 amino acids. V shed 3 bases and J shed 4 bases, with 16 bases lying between them. CDR1 is SGHDT, CDR2 YYEEEE, per germline. This sample also appeared in a second study, on T cells expressing NK-cell markers.

The sample taken for sequencing was PBMCs. This clonotype originated in a woman under 30 in good health. V gene TRBV5-6 combines with J gene TRBJ2-5; a possible D gene is TRBD2 (5 bases). CDR3: CASSSQRAGGETQYF. CDR3 sequence (DNA): TGTGCCAGCAGCTCCCAAAGGGCCGGAGGAGAGACCCAGTACTTC.